The clone carrying this T cell receptor (beta chain) was seen many times. This sample stems from a study of T cells in Graves' hyperthyroidism and ophthalmopathy. It was RNA transcripts that yielded the amplified TCR beta CDR3 regions. Carried out on the TCR CDR3, a first-round RT-PCR used the HTBI primer set. TCRdb independently ran MiXCR on the multiplex PCR reads; one entry per CDR3 protein. This repertoire shows a few hundred thousand distinct CDR3 sequences, approximately 14% found once; its top ten account for 5.3%. Fresh 10 ml peripheral blood yielded PBMCs. V was trimmed by 2 bases and J by 2 bases, leaving 10 bases between them. Germline CDR1 reads DFQATT; CDR2 reads SNEGSKA (reference sequence). The CDR3 is made up of 13 amino acids.

This clonotype was sampled from a woman under 30 with Graves' hyperthyroidism. Specimen: blood. The chain has TRBV20-1 and TRBJ2-7; no clear D. CDR3 in DNA: TGCAGTGCTAGACGAAAAGAGCCCTACGAGCAGTACTTC. It codes for CSARRKEPYEQYF.